This passage covers 15 T cell receptor beta chains from one sample sequenced in a study of OX40 agonist ivuxolimab in advanced cancers. Clones were read by immunoSEQ multiplex PCR, and TCRdb kept only the in-frame ones, dropping some. The sample contains tens of thousands of clones, less than 90% of which appear only once. The material sequenced was CD4+ or CD8+ T cells sorted from blood, taken in a trial of the OX40 agonist ivuxolimab. The origin of the receptors is an adult with an advanced solid tumor such as melanoma, head and neck, liver or kidney cancer.

V gene TRBV19 combines with J gene TRBJ2-3; 7 bases are a match to TRBD1. V lost 5 bases, J lost 4 bases, and 6 bases stayed unmatched. The CDR3 extends over 14 amino acids. Germline V gene lookup returns CDR1 LNHDA and CDR2 SQIVND (reference sequence). In DNA form, the CDR3 reads TGTGCCAGTAGTGACAGGGTCTTCGCAGATACGCAGTATTTT. Translating it yields CASSDRVFADTQYF.

CDR3 amino acids: CASSLATGGKEQYF. CDR3 in DNA: TGCGCCAGCAGCTTGGCGACAGGGGGAAAAGAGCAGTACTTC. The rearrangement links TRBV5-1 to TRBJ2-7, with TRBD1 matching 9 bases. This CDR3 region has 14 residues. V shed 0 bases, J shed 7 bases, and the junction held 5 bases outside the gene matches. Germline V lookup: CDR1 SGHRS, CDR2 YFSETQ.

A single count supports this clone. The gene calls are TRBV19 and TRBJ1-4, with D possibly being TRBD1 (6 bases). V shed 5 bases and J shed 17 bases, with 21 bases lying between them. Germline V lookup: CDR1 LNHDA, CDR2 SQIVND (reference sequence). This CDR3 region has 13 residues. The CDR3 loop is CASSFRGAPSYFF. CDR3 nucleotides: TGTGCCAGTAGTTTTCGGGGGGCGCCTTCGTATTTTTTT.

The CDR3 DNA reads as TGTGCCAGCAGCAAAGGGGGGACTAGCGGAGTCCGGCAGTTCTTC. This encodes CASSKGGTSGVRQFF. The chain couples TRBV9 to TRBJ2-1; 11 nucleotides agree with TRBD2. The V gene's germline CDR1 is SGDLS and CDR2 YYNGEE. The CDR3 runs to 15 residues. J lost 12 bases, V lost 4 bases, and 12 bases had no gene match.

This sequence joins TRBV19 and TRBJ1-1, with D maybe TRBD1 (5 bases). The germline V gene encodes CDR1 LNHDA and CDR2 SQIVND (reference sequence). The CDR3 is made up of 12 amino acids. V was clipped by 7 bases and J by 2 bases, with 8 bases between them. The CDR3 is CASKGTNTEAFF. The DNA for the CDR3 is TGTGCCAGTAAGGGGACCAACACTGAAGCTTTCTTT.

The rearrangement links TRBV5-1 to TRBJ2-5; D uncertain. The CDR3 sequence is 13 residues long. The V end lost 0 bases, the J end lost 4 bases, and 7 bases lay between the germline ends. Germline lookup yields CDR1 SGHRS and CDR2 YFSETQ. DNA of the CDR3: TGCGCCAGCAGCTTGGGGCCCTCAGAGACCCAGTACTTC. Residues: CASSLGPSETQYF.

The chain has TRBV15 and TRBJ1-1; tentative D call: TRBD1 (6 bases). The CDR3 covers 14 residues. V was pared by 5 bases and J by 5 bases, with 15 bases between. The V gene's germline CDR1 is LNHNV and CDR2 YYDKDF (reference sequence). CDR3 nucleotide sequence: TGTGCCACCAGCCCACGGACAGCGGGGACTGAAGCTTTCTTT. Its translation: CATSPRTAGTEAFF. The whole variable domain, remainder taken from reference TRBV15 and TRBJ1-1, is DAMVIQNPRYQVTQFGKPVTLSCSQTLNHNVMYWYQQKSSQAPKLLFHYYDKDFNNEADTPDNFQSRRPNTSFCFLDIRSPGLGDTAMYLCATSPRTAGTEAFFGQGTRLTVV.

This clone was seen only once. The CDR3 loop reads CASSFHSGSNNEQFF. The CDR3 nucleotides are TGTGCCAGCAGCTTTCATAGCGGGAGCAACAATGAGCAGTTCTTC. The J gene is TRBJ2-1, the V gene TRBV11-2, with 9 bases fitting TRBD2. This CDR3 contains 15 residues. CDR1 is SGHAT and CDR2 is FQNNGV in the germline V gene. The V segment lost 3 bases and the J segment 5 bases; nucleotides outside the gene matches: 5. The full variable domain, with the rest looked up from reference TRBV11-2 and TRBJ2-1, is EAGVAQSPRYKIIEKRQSVAFWCNPISGHATLYWYQQILGQGPKLLIQFQNNGVVDDSQLPKDRFSAERLKGVDSTLKIQPAKLEDSAVYLCASSFHSGSNNEQFFGPGTRLTVL.

This chain links TRBV6-5 with TRBJ2-7; tentatively, D is TRBD1 (5 bases). The germline gives CDR1 MNHEY, CDR2 SVGAGI. The V gene lost 2 bases and the J gene lost 2 bases, with 10 bases spanning the gap. This CDR3 comprises 14 residues. CDR3 region: CASSYPRAPYEQYF. CDR3 coding DNA: TGTGCCAGCAGTTACCCCAGGGCGCCCTACGAGCAGTACTTC.

The sample holds a few counts of this clone. The chain has TRBV5-8 and TRBJ2-7, with TRBD2 matching 12 bases. After removal of 2 bases from V and 2 bases from J, the junction contained 11 bases not matched to a gene. The V gene's germline CDR1 is SGHTS and CDR2 YDEGEE. This CDR3 contains 18 residues. CDR3 in amino acids: CASSFEVLAGGGTYEQYF. CDR3 coding DNA: TGTGCCAGCAGCTTTGAGGTACTAGCGGGAGGAGGTACCTACGAGCAGTACTTC.

V gene TRBV10-3 combines with J gene TRBJ1-5; D call uncertain. The germline gives CDR1 ENHRY, CDR2 SYGVKD. This CDR3 has 14 amino acids. Trimming shortened V by 2 bases and J by 5 bases, and 10 bases separated the two germline ends. Written as DNA, the CDR3 is TGTGCCATCAGTGAGAGGAGGGATGATCAGCCCCAGCATTTT. Amino acid sequence: CAISERRDDQPQHF.

V and J are TRBV30 and TRBJ1-5; TRBD1 is a possible D gene (6 bases). Per the germline V gene, CDR1 is GTSNPN and CDR2 is SVGIG (reference sequence). CDR3 length equals 14 residues. V was trimmed by 2 bases and J by 7 bases, leaving 15 bases between them. In DNA, the CDR3 is TGTGCCTGGAGTTTCACAGGGTTATACCAGCCCCAGCATTTT. Translated, it gives CAWSFTGLYQPQHF.

The rearrangement joins TRBV18 to TRBJ1-1; D uncertain. V lost 4 bases to trimming and J lost 1 base, with 13 bases between them. The CDR3 runs to 15 residues. The germline V gene encodes CDR1 KGHSH and CDR2 LQKENI. DNA for the CDR3: TGTGCCAGCTCACGCCCCCCCGGCCCGAACACTGAAGCTTTCTTT. Translation: CASSRPPGPNTEAFF.

The chain links TRBV19 to TRBJ1-5; D unresolved. V was cut by 3 bases and J by 5 bases, with 17 bases left in between. This CDR3 region has 16 residues. Germline-derived CDR1 and CDR2 are LNHDA and SQIVND (reference sequence). The CDR3 loop reads CASSIGSVSRYQPQHF. The CDR3 DNA reads TGTGCCAGTAGTATTGGTTCGGTCAGTCGCTATCAGCCCCAGCATTTT.

This clone appeared a single time. The rearrangement joins TRBV4-1 to TRBJ2-6, with D uncertain. The CDR3 has 14 residues. V lost 6 bases and J lost 2, with 8 bases in between. Germline CDR1 and CDR2: MGHRA and YSYEKL. The CDR3 DNA sequence: TGCGCCAGCAGAAGCGCTACTGGGGCCAACGTCCTGACTTTC. This gives the protein CASRSATGANVLTF.